This T cell receptor beta chain is from a study of T-cell memory formation after mild COVID-19. Overall study context: There were largely donor-specific TCR clusters.

The germline CDR1 and CDR2 sequences are SGHVS and FNYEAQ. This CDR3 spans 17 amino acids. Trimming took 5 bases from V and 1 from J; bases not matched to a gene: 11. TCRdb fed the 5' RACE reads into MiXCR, producing one record per CDR3 protein. The table has roughly 170,000 distinct CDR3 sequences, roughly 23% seen once; the top ten hold roughly 24%. The V gene is TRBV7-6, the J gene TRBJ2-1, with TRBD1 identical over 7 bases. The TCR originated in an adult woman who had mild COVID-19 (a few samples of this study predate the infection). Cell type and time point are not known. Sequenced input: PBMCs or a T cell subset sorted from them (not recorded which). CDR3 residues: CASSSNPGDSSYNEQFF. The CDR3 DNA is TGTGCCAGCAGCAGCAATCCCGGGGACAGTTCCTACAATGAGCAGTTCTTC.